Following are 7 T cell receptor beta chains from one sample sequenced in a study of blood T cells in healthy people across ages (dated by TCRdb to between 2014 and 2017). The library came from 5' RACE. The run used an Illumina HiSeq 2500. The second PCR ran for about 7 to 11 cycles and used a J-beta primer mix along with a sample-barcoded 5' primer. TCRdb trimmed public reads at Q25 via fastp, called clones via MiXCR and kept in-frame beta chains. Rows with a matching CDR3 protein are joined into one entry that keeps the most common DNA and genes. The table for this sample lists about 1.7 million distinct CDR3 sequences; about 30% of them were counted only once. The ten top clones hold roughly 8% of the sample. The sequenced material came from blood. These receptors were obtained from a woman aged 25-40 years in good health.

This clonotype was counted ten times or more. The chain employs TRBV25-1 and TRBJ2-5; D might be TRBD2 (5 bases). CDR3 size: 12 residues. Trimming removed 3 bases from V and 4 bases from J, with 6 bases in between. Germline V gives CDR1 MGHDK, CDR2 SYGVNS. CDR3 loop: CASSDLAETQYF. DNA for the CDR3: TGTGCCAGCAGTGACCTAGCAGAGACCCAGTACTTC.

This clonotype was detected a few times. The chain combines TRBV20-1 with TRBJ2-1; TRBD1 or TRBD2 may be the D gene (5 bases each). Per the germline V gene, CDR1 is DFQATT and CDR2 is SNEGSKA (reference sequence). The CDR3 extends over 14 amino acids. The V end was cut by 4 bases, the J end by 4 bases, with 14 bases between. The chain's CDR3 is CSAMAGAQYNEQFF. In DNA, the CDR3 is TGCAGTGCTATGGCCGGGGCCCAATACAATGAGCAGTTCTTC.

There are many counts of this clonotype. The chain is built from TRBV4-3 and TRBJ2-7, with TRBD2 as a possible D gene (5 bases). This CDR3 is 15 amino acids long. The V gene lost 0 bases and the J gene lost 0 bases, with 9 bases spanning the gap. The germline CDR1 and CDR2 sequences are LGHNA and YSLEER. The CDR3 reads CASSQDPTSSYEQYF. The CDR3 nucleotides are TGCGCCAGCAGCCAAGATCCTACTAGCTCCTACGAGCAGTACTTC.

The J gene is TRBJ1-2, the V gene TRBV20-1; 8 bases are a match to TRBD1. The junction had 6 bases not matched to a gene; V was cut back by 4 bases and J by 5 bases. Germline CDR1 and CDR2: DFQATT and SNEGSKA (reference sequence). CDR3 length equals 13 residues. The CDR3 here is CSAIFQGAYGYTF. The DNA of the CDR3 is TGCAGTGCTATTTTCCAGGGGGCTTATGGCTACACCTTC.

The chain couples TRBV28 to TRBJ2-4; D may match TRBD1 or TRBD2 (5 bases each). The DNA end is more similar to TRBJ2-7, so the J call may be wrong. CDR1 and CDR2 from the germline V gene are MDHEN and SYDVKM. The CDR3 runs 17 residues. CDR3 sequence reads: CASSFSWFGTGSYEQYF. The DNA for the CDR3 is TGTGCCAGCAGTTTTTCATGGTTTGGGACGGGCTCCTACGAGCAGTACTTC.

This clonotype was found a few times. The chain carries TRBV5-1 and TRBJ1-1; TRBD1 matches at 8 bases. The J segment lost 4 bases and the V segment lost 5 bases, leaving 4 bases of the junction unmatched. Per germline, CDR1 SGHRS and CDR2 YFSETQ. The CDR3 consists of 13 residues. The CDR3 sequence is CASRRTGLTEAFF. CDR3 sequence (DNA): TGCGCCAGCAGAAGGACAGGGCTCACTGAAGCTTTCTTT.

In this sample, this clonotype turned up many times. The chain couples TRBV30 to TRBJ2-7; D not resolved. The V and J ends lost 2 bases and 0 bases respectively, with 5 bases between them. Germline V gene sequence: CDR1 GTSNPN, CDR2 SVGIG (reference sequence). This CDR3 is built from 12 residues. CDR3 amino acids: CAWSIVSYEQYF. CDR3 bases: TGTGCCTGGAGTATTGTCTCCTACGAGCAGTACTTC.